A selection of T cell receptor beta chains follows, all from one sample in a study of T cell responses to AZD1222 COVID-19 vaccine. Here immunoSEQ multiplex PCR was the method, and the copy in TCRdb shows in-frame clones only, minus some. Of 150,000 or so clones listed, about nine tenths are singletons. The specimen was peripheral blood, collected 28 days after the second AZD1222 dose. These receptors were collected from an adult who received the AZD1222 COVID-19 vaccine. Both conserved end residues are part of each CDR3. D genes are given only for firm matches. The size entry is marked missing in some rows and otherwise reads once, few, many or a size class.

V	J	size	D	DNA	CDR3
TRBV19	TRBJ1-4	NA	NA	TGTGCCAGTAGAGTTGGTAATGAAAAACTGTTTTTT	CASRVGNEKLFF
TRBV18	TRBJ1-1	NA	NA	TGTGCCAGCTCACCACTGGGACGGTACACTGAAGCTTTCTTT	CASSPLGRYTEAFF
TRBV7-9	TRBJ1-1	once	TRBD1	TGTGCCAGCAGCGGCCGGGACAGCTACTCTTTGATGGACACTGAAGCTTTCTTT	CASSGRDSYSLMDTEAFF
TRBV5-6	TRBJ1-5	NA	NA	TGTGCCAGCAGCTTGGGACTCGGCAATCAGCCCCAGCATTTT	CASSLGLGNQPQHF
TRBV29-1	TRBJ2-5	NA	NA	TGCAGCGTCGCGGATCAAGAGACCCAGTACTTC	CSVADQETQYF
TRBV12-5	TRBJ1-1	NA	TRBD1	TGTGCTAGTGGCCAGACAGGGGGACCGAGGGCTTTCTTT	CASGQTGGPRAFF
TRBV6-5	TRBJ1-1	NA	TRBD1	TGTGCCAGCACACTTACGGGACAGAAGCACACTGAAGCTTTCTTT	CASTLTGQKHTEAFF
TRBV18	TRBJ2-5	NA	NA	TGTGCCAGCTCACCACCCGGAGAGACCCAGTACTTC	CASSPPGETQYF
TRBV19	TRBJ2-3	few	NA	TGTGCCAGTAGTCCTACAGCGAGAGGCACAGATACGCAGTATTTT	CASSPTARGTDTQYF
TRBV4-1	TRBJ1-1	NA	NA	TGCGCCAGCAGCCAAGGGCCCCAGTTGGTATCGGTTGAAGCTTTCTTT	CASSQGPQLVSVEAFF
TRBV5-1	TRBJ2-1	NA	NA	TGCGCCAGCAGCACGAGGGGTGGACAGTCCTACAATGAGCAGTTCTTC	CASSTRGGQSYNEQFF
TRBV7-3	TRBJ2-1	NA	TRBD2	TGTGCCAGCAGCATGCGACTAGCGGGAGGGCCGAACAATGAGCAGTTCTTC	CASSMRLAGGPNNEQFF
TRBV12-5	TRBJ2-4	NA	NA	TGTGCTAGTGGTTTGGAGGGGTACATTCAGTACTTC	CASGLEGYIQYF
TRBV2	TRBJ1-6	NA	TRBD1	TGTGCCAGCGGGGGAATCCGGGACAGGGGGAGTTCACCCCTCCACTTT	CASGGIRDRGSSPLHF
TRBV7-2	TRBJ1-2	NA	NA	TGTGCCAGCAGCTTACCAGGGGTTGTCCCTCGCTATGGCTACACCTTC	CASSLPGVVPRYGYTF
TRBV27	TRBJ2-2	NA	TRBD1	TGTGCCAGCAGTTTAGGTCGAGGACAGGGCGGTGACACCGGGGAGCTGTTTTTT	CASSLGRGQGGDTGELFF
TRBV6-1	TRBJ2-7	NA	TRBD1	TGTGCCAGCAGTGAAAACCTGGGACAGGGCAGCTACGAGCAGTACTTC	CASSENLGQGSYEQYF
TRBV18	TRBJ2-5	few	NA	TGTGCCAGCTCACCTCCAGGAGGTGTCCAAGAGACCCAGTACTTC	CASSPPGGVQETQYF
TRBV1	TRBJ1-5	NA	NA	TGCACCAGCAGCCAACCCCCAGGACAGGGGGCGAATCAGCCCCAGCATTTT	CTSSQPPGQGANQPQHF
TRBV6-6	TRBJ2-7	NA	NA	TGTGCCAGCACAATGGGGGCGCAAGAGCAGTACTTC	CASTMGAQEQYF
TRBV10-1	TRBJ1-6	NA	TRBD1	TGCGCCAGCACCGGGACAGGGCGGGCAAATTCACCCCTCCACTTT	CASTGTGRANSPLHF
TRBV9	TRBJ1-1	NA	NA	TGTGCCAGCAGCCCACGGTGGGGCCTGAACACTGAAGCTTTCTTT	CASSPRWGLNTEAFF
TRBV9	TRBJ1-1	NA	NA	TGTGCCAGCAGCGTAGAGGGGTCAGGGAACACTGAAGCTTTCTTT	CASSVEGSGNTEAFF
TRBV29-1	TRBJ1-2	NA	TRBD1	TGCAGCGTTAGTTCCCTTGGACAGGACTATGGCTACACCTTC	CSVSSLGQDYGYTF
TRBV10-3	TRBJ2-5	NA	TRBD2	TGTGCCATCAGTGAGATGCGACTAGCACCCTCCCAAGAGACCCAGTACTTC	CAISEMRLAPSQETQYF
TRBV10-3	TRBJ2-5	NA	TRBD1	TGTGCCATCAGTAAGGACAGGGGCGAACAAGAGACCCAGTACTTC	CAISKDRGEQETQYF